The clone carrying this T cell receptor (beta chain) was recorded a few times. The antigen is not known. A read error may produce the germline difference seen at one junction end. This entry comes from a study of cytomegalovirus exposure and HLA in healthy donors. Broader study findings: A later analysis linked a missense DCLRE1C variant to TCR beta V- and J-gene trimming.

The PCR ran on 60 Vbeta and 13 Jbeta primers. Profiled with immunoSEQ multiplex PCR; TCRdb holds only in-frame clones, not every one. The data contain fewer than 200,000 clones, roughly 80% of them singletons. The germline CDR1 and CDR2 sequences are SEHNR and FQNEAQ (reference sequence). The CDR3 has 13 residues. The J gene is TRBJ1-2, the V gene TRBV7-9; D ambiguous. Sequencing was carried out using PBMCs. This TCR was sampled from a woman in her late teens or twenties in good health and CMV-seronegative. CDR3 residues: CASSLARVFDSPF. DNA for the CDR3: TGTGCCAGCAGCTTAGCGAGGGTTTTCGATTCCCCCTTC.